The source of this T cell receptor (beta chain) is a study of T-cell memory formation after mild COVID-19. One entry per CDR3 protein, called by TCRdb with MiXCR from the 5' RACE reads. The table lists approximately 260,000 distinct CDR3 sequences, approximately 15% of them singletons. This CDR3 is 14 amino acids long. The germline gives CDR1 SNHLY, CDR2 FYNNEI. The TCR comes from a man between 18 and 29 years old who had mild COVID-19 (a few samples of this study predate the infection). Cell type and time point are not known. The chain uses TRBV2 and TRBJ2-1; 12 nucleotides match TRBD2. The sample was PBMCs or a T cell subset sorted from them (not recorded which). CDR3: CASQTSGGSNEQFF. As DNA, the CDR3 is TGTGCTAGTCAGACTAGCGGGGGCTCCAATGAGCAGTTCTTC.